What follows are 8 T cell receptor beta chains derived from one specimen sequenced in a study of blood T cell repertoires in COVID-19. Profiling relied on immunoSEQ multiplex PCR, and the TCRdb table lists in-frame clones only, not all of them. The repertoire consists of fewer than 250,000 clones, with 75% to 90% occurring once and the leading ten covering around 1%. The sample consisted of PBMCs or T cells enriched from blood (not recorded which). The receptors were gathered from a man over 45 who had been exposed to COVID-19.

This clone was observed once. This chain joins TRBV5-1 and TRBJ2-1, with D possibly TRBD2 on 6 matching bases. From germline, CDR1 is SGHRS and CDR2 YFSETQ. The ends were cut back, 3 bases at V and 6 bases at J, with 10 bases in the middle. CDR3 length: 13 amino acids. This CDR3 is CASSSQGGNEQFF. The CDR3 DNA follows: TGCGCCAGCAGCTCCCAGGGAGGCAATGAGCAGTTCTTC. Complete variable domain (other parts from reference TRBV5-1 and TRBJ2-1): KAGVTQTPRYLIKTRGQQVTLSCSPISGHRSVSWYQQTPGQGLQFLFEYFSETQRNKGNFPGRFSGRQFSNSRSEMNVSTLELGDSALYLCASSSQGGNEQFFGPGTRLTVL.

In its sample, this clone was seen once. This chain connects TRBV27 to TRBJ1-5; TRBD1 agrees at 8 bases. Germline lookup yields CDR1 MNHEY and CDR2 SMNVEV (reference sequence). The CDR3 spans 14 residues. Losses at the gene ends were 7 bases for V and 5 bases for J; bases not matched to a gene: 7. The chain's CDR3 is CASTETGGHQPQHF. DNA for the CDR3: TGTGCCAGCACCGAAACAGGGGGACATCAGCCCCAGCATTTT.

The chain is built from TRBV7-6 and TRBJ2-1, with TRBD2 as a possible D gene (5 bases). The CDR3 runs 14 residues. The germline V and J ends were trimmed by 1 base and 15 bases, with 19 bases remaining between them. Germline-derived CDR1 and CDR2 are SGHVS and FNYEAQ. This chain's CDR3 is CASSLESGSLNRFF. CDR3 nucleotide sequence: TGTGCCAGCAGCTTAGAATCGGGAAGCCTAAACCGGTTCTTC.

The genes are TRBV28 and TRBJ2-5; 14 positions agree with TRBD2. The germline V gene encodes CDR1 MDHEN and CDR2 SYDVKM. The CDR3 contains 16 residues. Trimming cost V 4 bases and J 5 bases; bases outside gene matches: 6. The CDR3 sequence: CASSSGTSGSWETQYF. The CDR3 nucleotides read TGTGCCAGCAGTTCCGGGACTAGCGGGAGTTGGGAGACCCAGTACTTC.

The CDR3 DNA reads TGTGCCAGCACCTCCCCGGGTAGGCACTATGGCTACACCTTC. As protein: CASTSPGRHYGYTF. The rearrangement links TRBV28 to TRBJ1-2, with D unresolved. The V gene's germline CDR1 is MDHEN and CDR2 SYDVKM. V was shortened by 7 bases and J by 3 bases, with 15 bases between the two germline ends. This CDR3 is built from 14 residues.

This chain joins TRBV6-6 and TRBJ2-1, with 8 nucleotides matching TRBD2. Unmatched junction bases numbered 3, after V lost 6 bases and J lost 8 bases. There are 12 residues in the CDR3. Per germline, CDR1 MNHNY and CDR2 SVGAGI (reference sequence). In DNA form, the CDR3 reads TGTGCCAGCAGCAAGACTAGCGATGAGCAGTTCTTC. Its protein product is CASSKTSDEQFF.

This clone came up once. V usage is TRBV19 and J usage is TRBJ2-2, with D perhaps matching TRBD1 (7 bases). Germline CDR1 reads LNHDA; CDR2 reads SQIVND (reference sequence). This CDR3 spans 16 amino acids. Deletions cut 2 bases from V and 4 bases from J, with 14 bases between. CDR3 sequence (DNA): TGTGCCAGTAGTATAAGGGGCGGGACAGTCACCGGGGAGCTGTTTTTT. Protein sequence: CASSIRGGTVTGELFF.

The chain couples TRBV7-8 to TRBJ2-3; D is uncertain. V was trimmed by 1 base and J by 1 base, leaving 6 bases between them. CDR1 and CDR2 (germline): SGHVS, FQNEAQ. The CDR3 extends over 14 amino acids. The CDR3 coding sequence is TGTGCCAGCAGCTTAGGACAAGGCACAGATACGCAGTATTTT. This sequence encodes CASSLGQGTDTQYF.